This note documents a single TCR beta chain sequence. There is no known antigen for this receptor. No base-level quality is on record; no much larger clone is a single base apart. The sample is drawn from a study of PD-L1 blockade in urothelial cancer (dated by TCRdb to 2016 to 2017). Some background on the complete study: All patients started therapy around 2014 and received atezolizumab 1,200 mg intravenously every 3 weeks. About 90% of the 29 patients were males with bladder-origin urothelial cancer, and about 65% of the roughly 30 reported a prior smoking history. An ECOG performance status of 0 or 1 was recorded for the patients, and 0 to 3 prior chemotherapy regimens had been received by the patients. Blood samples were analyzed at 3 weeks after treatment start (second dose) and at 6 weeks after treatment start. Blood samples gave median yields of around 140,000 T cells and over 80,000 unique TCRs, along with a median clonality of 0.080. Somatic, immune and clinical correlates of response to PD-L1 blockade with atezolizumab in urothelial cancer were the focus of an exploratory multi-omic analysis. Pretreatment tumor samples, along with matched peripheral blood collected serially before and after atezolizumab treatment, underwent TCR sequencing. Durable clinical benefit was defined as a progression-free survival longer than 6 months, and TCR features were additionally tested against progression-free survival and overall survival. In the same patients, whole exome sequencing and RNA sequencing of pretreatment tumors were performed in addition to TCR sequencing. Several patients reached durable clinical benefit, while some 20 patients did not. Just over 28 patients had pretreatment blood TCR-seq, around 25 had at least one posttreatment blood collection, and around 25 had tumor TCR-seq. Findings and caveats that apply to the study as a whole: At 3 weeks after the start of treatment, tumor-associated TCR clones in peripheral blood had expanded more in patients with durable benefit (n ≈ 24, p = 0.022). Because the sample size was small (n ≈ 27) and many exploratory analyses were performed, the results are intended to be hypothesis-generating. A pretreatment peripheral blood TCR clonality below the median was linked to improved progression-free and overall survival.

Sequences GTSNPN (CDR1) and SVGIG (CDR2) are obtained from the germline V gene (reference sequence). V is cut back by 5 bases and J by 5 bases, with 2 bases in the junction unmatched. The CDR3 measures 13 amino acids from cysteine to phenylalanine. Kept here is only the CDR3 DNA, which spans 39 bases and is read in frame from base 1. The time point label on this specimen signifies: pretreatment peripheral blood. A cohort of about 27 patients with locally advanced or metastatic urothelial carcinoma, treated at Memorial Sloan Kettering on a trial protocol, was included. Peripheral blood mononuclear cells were collected pretreatment and during treatment, with between 1 and 8 total time points per patient. The Qiagen DNeasy Blood extraction kit was used to purify genomic DNA from total PBMCs and tumor samples. PBMCs were collected pretreatment and during treatment and were isolated and stored as previously described.

To estimate absolute template abundance from read counts, synthetic TCR analog templates were spiked into each PCR. The immunoSEQ assay used bias-controlled V and J gene primers to amplify TCRbeta CDR3 regions from genomic DNA. Sequencing of rearranged TCRbeta segments was done at approximately 20X coverage. The published analysis was carried out like this. Clustering was used to correct sequencing errors, and CDR3s were annotated against IMGT so that V, D and J genes could be assigned. Downstream analyses used only productive TCRbeta rearrangements, leaving out any out-of-frame or stop-codon sequences. To compute clonality, Shannon entropy was normalized by the log of the number of unique productive sequences and then subtracted from one. Fisher's exact test with Benjamini-Hochberg correction, using a cutoff of adjusted p below 0.01, was how clones that differed between time points or between blood and tumor were identified. Entries here come from immuneACCESS through TCRdb and include only in-frame sequences with V and J called. Some clones fail to appear in such tables; in the studies checked, an unresolved V gene covers under half of the shortfall, and the cause of the remainder is unknown. V, J and clone size derive from that table, while D and trimming were established from the DNA sequence. Within this sample are 75,000 to 95,000 clones, with around 85% of them counted one time only. Of the sample, about 7.4% is held by the ten largest clones.

The TCR comes from a man in his forties with urothelial cancer. Recombination joined TRBV30 with TRBJ2-2, and 10 bases in between align with TRBD1. Source: PBMCs, taken around atezolizumab (anti-PD-L1) treatment. CDR3 region: CAWGTGDTGELFF. The DNA sequence is as follows: TGTGCCTGGGGGACAGGGGATACCGGGGAGCTGTTTTTT.